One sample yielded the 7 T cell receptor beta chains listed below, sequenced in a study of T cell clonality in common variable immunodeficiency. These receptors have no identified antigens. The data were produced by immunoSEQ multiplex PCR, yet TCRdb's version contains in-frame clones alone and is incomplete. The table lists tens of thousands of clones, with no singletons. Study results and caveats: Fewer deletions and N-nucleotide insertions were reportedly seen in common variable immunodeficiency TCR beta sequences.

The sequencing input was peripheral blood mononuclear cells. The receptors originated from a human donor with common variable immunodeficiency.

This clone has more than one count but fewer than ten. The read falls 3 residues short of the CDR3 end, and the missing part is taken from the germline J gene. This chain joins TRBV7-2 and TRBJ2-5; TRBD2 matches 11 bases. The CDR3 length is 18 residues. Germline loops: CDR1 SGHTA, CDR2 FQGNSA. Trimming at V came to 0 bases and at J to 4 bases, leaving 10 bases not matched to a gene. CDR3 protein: CASSLAASGGPRGETQYF. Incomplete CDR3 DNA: TGTGCCAGCAGCTTAGCGGCTAGCGGGGGGCCAAGAGGAGAGACC.

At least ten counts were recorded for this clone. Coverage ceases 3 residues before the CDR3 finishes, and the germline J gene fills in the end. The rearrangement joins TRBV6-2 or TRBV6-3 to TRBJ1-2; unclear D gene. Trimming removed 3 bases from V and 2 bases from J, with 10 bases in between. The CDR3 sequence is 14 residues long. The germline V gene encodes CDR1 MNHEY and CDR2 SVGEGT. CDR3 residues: CASSYIGQNYGYTF. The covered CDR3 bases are TGTGCCAGCAGTTATATAGGGCAGAACTATGGC.

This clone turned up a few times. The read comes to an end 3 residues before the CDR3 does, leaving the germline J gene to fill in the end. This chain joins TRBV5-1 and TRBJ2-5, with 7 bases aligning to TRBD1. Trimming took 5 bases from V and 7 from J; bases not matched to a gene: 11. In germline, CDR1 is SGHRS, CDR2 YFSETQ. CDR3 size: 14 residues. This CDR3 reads CASSNTGDRGTQYF. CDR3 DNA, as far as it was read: TGCGCCAGCAGTAACACAGGGGACCGGGGGACC.

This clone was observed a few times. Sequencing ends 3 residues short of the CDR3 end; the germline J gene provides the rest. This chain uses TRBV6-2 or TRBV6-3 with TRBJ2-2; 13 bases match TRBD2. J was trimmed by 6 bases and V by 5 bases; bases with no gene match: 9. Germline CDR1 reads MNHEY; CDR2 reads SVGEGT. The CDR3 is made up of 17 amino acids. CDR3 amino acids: CASSRSTSGGAPGELFF. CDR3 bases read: TGTGCCAGCAGTCGATCCACTAGCGGGGGGGCCCCCGGGGAG.

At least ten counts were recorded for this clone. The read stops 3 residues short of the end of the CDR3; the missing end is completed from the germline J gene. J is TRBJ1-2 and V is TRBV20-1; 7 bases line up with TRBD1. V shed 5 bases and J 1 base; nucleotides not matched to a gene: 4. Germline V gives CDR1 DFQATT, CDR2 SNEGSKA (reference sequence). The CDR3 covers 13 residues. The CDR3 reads CSAPGQDNYGYTF. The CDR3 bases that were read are TGCAGTGCTCCCGGACAGGATAACTATGGC.

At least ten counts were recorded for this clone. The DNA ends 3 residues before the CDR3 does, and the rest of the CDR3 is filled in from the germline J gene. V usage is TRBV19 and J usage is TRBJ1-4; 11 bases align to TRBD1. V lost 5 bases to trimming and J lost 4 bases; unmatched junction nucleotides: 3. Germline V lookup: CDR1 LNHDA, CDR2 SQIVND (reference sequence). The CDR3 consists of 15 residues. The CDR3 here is CASSGTGGLNEKLFF. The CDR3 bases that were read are TGTGCCAGTAGTGGGACAGGGGGGCTTAATGAAAAA.

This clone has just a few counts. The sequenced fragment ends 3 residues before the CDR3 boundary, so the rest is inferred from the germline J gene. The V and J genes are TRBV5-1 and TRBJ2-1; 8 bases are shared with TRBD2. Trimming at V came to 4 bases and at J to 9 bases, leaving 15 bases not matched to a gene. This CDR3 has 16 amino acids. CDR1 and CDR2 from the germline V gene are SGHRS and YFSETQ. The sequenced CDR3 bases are TGCGCCAGCAGCAACCCCATGGAGCGGGGGACTCGTGAG. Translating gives CASSNPMERGTRE. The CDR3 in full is CASSNPMERGTREQFF. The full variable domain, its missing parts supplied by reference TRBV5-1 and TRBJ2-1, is KAGVTQTPRYLIKTRGQQVTLSCSPISGHRSVSWYQQTPGQGLQFLFEYFSETQRNKGNFPGRFSGRQFSNSRSEMNVSTLELGDSALYLCASSNPMERGTREQFFGPGTRLTVL.